The present T cell receptor (beta chain) was sequenced within a study of OX40 agonist ivuxolimab in advanced cancers. This clone was counted once. Trimming cost V 5 bases and J 5 bases, with 17 bases left between them. Germline V gene sequence: CDR1 SEHNR, CDR2 FQNEAQ (reference sequence). CDR3 length: 15 amino acids. Sequencing used immunoSEQ multiplex PCR; TCRdb keeps in-frame clones, though not all of them. The repertoire holds about 22,000 clones, with over 80% as singletons. This specimen consisted of CD4+ or CD8+ T cells sorted from blood, obtained in a trial of the OX40 agonist ivuxolimab. The TCR was taken from an adult with an advanced solid tumor such as melanoma, head and neck, liver or kidney cancer. This chain uses TRBV7-9 with TRBJ2-3; the D call may be TRBD1 or TRBD2 (5 bases each). The CDR3 nucleotides read TGTGCCAGCAGCGCCGTTAGTCGGGGCCAAGATACGCAGTATTTT. Residues: CASSAVSRGQDTQYF.